The present T cell receptor beta chain was sequenced within a study of blood T cell repertoires in COVID-19. Background on the study: COVID-19 samples from acute and convalescent phases originated in the United States, Italy and Spain. Nucleic acid was either cDNA or gDNA, and it came from T cells, B-cell-depleted T cells, or PBMCs.

The V and J ends lost 2 bases and 4 bases respectively, with 15 bases between them. The germline V gene has CDR1 MNHNY and CDR2 SVGAGI (reference sequence). This CDR3 spans 16 amino acids. Authors' processing steps: Estimation of nucleated cell counts was performed using reference gene primer amplification. Repertoires were generated with immunoSEQ multiplex PCR, while TCRdb's copy carries only in-frame clones and drops some. V, J and clone size are taken as reported in that table, and D and trimming were inferred from the DNA itself. In the table there are 400,000 to 550,000 clones, 75% to 90% of which are singletons.

The genes are TRBV6-6 and TRBJ2-1; perhaps TRBD1 as D (5 bases). This clonotype was obtained from a woman in her thirties with acute or convalescent COVID-19. The sequencing input was peripheral blood. The CDR3 spells CASSYTQGYGYNEQFF. The CDR3 DNA reads as TGTGCCAGCAGTTACACTCAGGGATACGGTTACAATGAGCAGTTCTTC.